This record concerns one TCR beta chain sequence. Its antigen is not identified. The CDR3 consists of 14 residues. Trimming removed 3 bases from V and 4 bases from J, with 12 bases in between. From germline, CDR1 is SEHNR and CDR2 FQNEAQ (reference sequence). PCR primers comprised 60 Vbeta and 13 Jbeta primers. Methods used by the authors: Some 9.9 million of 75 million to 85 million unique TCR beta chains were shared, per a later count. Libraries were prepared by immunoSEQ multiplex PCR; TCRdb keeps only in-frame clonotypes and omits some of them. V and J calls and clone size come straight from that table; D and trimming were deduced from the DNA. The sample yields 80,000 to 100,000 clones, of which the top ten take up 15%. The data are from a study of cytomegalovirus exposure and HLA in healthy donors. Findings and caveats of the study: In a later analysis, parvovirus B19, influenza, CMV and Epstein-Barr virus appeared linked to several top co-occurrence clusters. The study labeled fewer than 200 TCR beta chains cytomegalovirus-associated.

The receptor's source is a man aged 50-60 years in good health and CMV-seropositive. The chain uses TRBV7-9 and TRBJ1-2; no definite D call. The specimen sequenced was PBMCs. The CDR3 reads CASSFPPTSYGYTF. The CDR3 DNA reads TGTGCCAGCAGCTTTCCGCCCACGAGCTATGGCTACACCTTC. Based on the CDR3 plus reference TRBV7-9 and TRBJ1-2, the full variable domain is DTGVSQNPRHKITKRGQNVTFRCDPISEHNRLYWYRQTLGQGPEFLTYFQNEAQLEKSRLLSDRFSAERPKGSFSTLEIQRTEQGDSAMYLCASSFPPTSYGYTFGSGTRLTVV.